The 5 T cell receptor beta chains reported below all come from one sample, sequenced in a study of control samples from healthy donors and cancer patients. The repertoire was sequenced with immunoSEQ multiplex PCR; TCRdb's copy has only in-frame clones and lacks some. The sample contains roughly 89,000 clones, 91% of which appear only once. The specimen sequenced was blood. These receptors all stem from a man between 50 and 59 years old in good health.

The table lists this clone with a count of one. V and J are TRBV4-1 and TRBJ2-3; 12 bases fit TRBD2. V shed 4 bases and J 4 bases; nucleotides not matched to a gene: 6. The CDR3 covers 16 residues. CDR1 and CDR2 (germline): MGHRA, YSYEKL. The CDR3 loop reads CASSPTLAGGADTQYF. Written as DNA, the CDR3 is TGCGCCAGCAGCCCGACCCTAGCGGGGGGGGCAGATACGCAGTATTTT.

About this clone: Other DNA sequences in this sample translate to the same CDR3. The rearrangement uses TRBV6-5 and TRBJ1-6; D is unresolved. Germline CDR1 reads MNHEY; CDR2 reads SVGAGI. V was clipped by 6 bases and J by 0 bases, with 9 bases between them. The CDR3 covers 15 residues. CDR3 sequence (DNA): TGTGCCAGCAGACAAGGCAGCTCCTATAATTCACCCCTCCACTTT. This codes for CASRQGSSYNSPLHF.

The chain has TRBV12-3 or TRBV12-4 and TRBJ2-1; unclear D gene. Trimming cost V 3 bases and J 9 bases, with 9 bases left between them. CDR3 size: 12 residues. This CDR3 reads CASSLNGGEQFF. As DNA, the CDR3 is TGTGCCAGCAGTTTGAACGGCGGTGAGCAGTTCTTC.

The chain joins TRBV6-5 to TRBJ1-2, with 9 bases matching TRBD1. V lost 5 bases, J lost 6 bases, and 4 bases stayed unmatched. In germline, CDR1 is MNHEY, CDR2 SVGAGI. This CDR3 is built from 13 residues. The CDR3 DNA reads as TGTGCCAGCAGTCTGGACAGGGGCGATGGCTACACCTTC. Translation gives CASSLDRGDGYTF.

V gene TRBV27 combines with J gene TRBJ1-5; no clear D. This CDR3 region has 11 residues. Germline CDR1 reads MNHEY; CDR2 reads SMNVEV (reference sequence). Trimming left V 6 bases short and J 4 bases short, with 4 bases between. The CDR3 loop reads CASSLNQPQHF. The CDR3 region has the DNA TGTGCCAGCAGCTTAAATCAGCCCCAGCATTTT.